Reported below is one TCR beta chain. Its antigen is undetermined. TCRdb redid the calling of the reads with MiXCR, one entry per CDR3 protein. The sample yields fewer than 550,000 distinct CDR3 sequences, about a third seen once. The sample comes from a study of T cell repertoires in cytomegalovirus infection. On the study more broadly: In public TCR beta signatures, there were indications of both CMV infection and matching HLA type.

Whole-study results and caveats: Summed public TCR beta family frequency identified CMV carriers bearing the relevant HLA. CMV-specific TCR beta clonotypes restricted by HLA-C dominated the ex vivo response.

This receptor was identified in a human donor in good health (CMV status not recorded). Some clones in this sample may be carry-over from other donors' samples. Sequencing was done on a sample of PBMCs.

The CDR3 spells CASSLELAYEQYF. Here the CDR3 DNA reads TGTGCCAGCAGCTTAGAACTTGCCTACGAGCAGTACTTC. This chain uses TRBV7-9 with TRBJ2-7; no firm D call. CDR3 size: 13 residues. V lost 1 base, J lost 2 bases, and 6 bases lay in between. Germline V gives CDR1 SEHNR, CDR2 FQNEAQ (reference sequence).